A single sample is the source of the 9 T cell receptor beta chains below, sequenced in a study of long-term antiretroviral therapy in people with HIV. immunoSEQ v3.0 was run at survey level. The protocol was immunoSEQ multiplex PCR, while the TCRdb copy is restricted to in-frame clones and leaves out a portion. The table has about 35,000 clones, around 94% seen once. The sample in question was unsorted PBMCs, obtained 4.1 years after starting antiretroviral therapy. Receptors were obtained from a woman in her forties or fifties with HIV.

The chain employs TRBV12-5 and TRBJ2-2; D tentatively reads TRBD1 or TRBD2 (5 bases each). The CDR3 length is 14 residues. Germline assignment: CDR1 LGHNT and CDR2 FRNRAP. Trimming took off 5 bases at V and 4 bases at J, with 11 bases between the two ends. The CDR3 DNA is TGTGCTAGTGGTGCCCGGGACGGCACCGGGGAGCTGTTTTTT. Amino acid sequence: CASGARDGTGELFF.

The rearrangement uses TRBV7-9 and TRBJ2-7; tentatively, D is TRBD1 (6 bases). The germline V gene encodes CDR1 SEHNR and CDR2 FQNEAQ (reference sequence). This CDR3 has 13 residues. V lost 4 bases to trimming and J lost 5 bases, with 12 bases between them. The CDR3 DNA follows: TGTGCCAGCAGCTCCCTACAGGGCCACGAGCAGTACTTC. Its translation is CASSSLQGHEQYF. Looking up the rest from reference TRBV7-9 and TRBJ2-7 gives the full variable domain: DTGVSQNPRHKITKRGQNVTFRCDPISEHNRLYWYRQTLGQGPEFLTYFQNEAQLEKSRLLSDRFSAERPKGSFSTLEIQRTEQGDSAMYLCASSSLQGHEQYFGPGTRLTVT.

This chain connects TRBV5-6 to TRBJ2-1; 9 bases are a match to TRBD2. Germline V CDR1 and CDR2: SGHDT, YYEEEE. V dropped 0 bases and J dropped 2; count of bases not matched to a gene: 3. This CDR3 is 16 amino acids long. CDR3 nucleotide sequence: TGTGCCAGCAGCTTGGCCAGCGGGGGGACCTACAATGAGCAGTTCTTC. It specifies CASSLASGGTYNEQFF.

The genes are TRBV6-5 and TRBJ1-1, with TRBD1 matching 7 bases. V gave up 6 bases and J gave up 5 bases; unmatched junction bases: 6. The CDR3 sequence is 13 residues long. In germline, CDR1 is MNHEY, CDR2 SVGAGI. The DNA for the CDR3 is TGTGCCAGCAGACCGACAGGGCGGACTGAAGCTTTCTTT. It specifies CASRPTGRTEAFF.

The chain combines TRBV7-2 with TRBJ2-2; 9 bases are a match to TRBD1. In germline, CDR1 is SGHTA, CDR2 FQGNSA. This CDR3 comprises 14 residues. Trimming removed 1 base from V and 6 bases from J; junction bases left unmatched: 0. The CDR3 sequence is CASSLDRGPGELFF. CDR3 nucleotides: TGTGCCAGCAGCTTAGACAGGGGGCCCGGGGAGCTGTTTTTT.

The rearrangement joins TRBV4-3 to TRBJ1-5; D not certain. Trimming removed 0 bases at V and 7 bases at J, with 10 bases between. Germline assignment: CDR1 LGHNA and CDR2 YSLEER. The CDR3 runs 14 residues. The CDR3 region has the DNA TGCGCCAGCAGCCAAGATTCCGGGGTACAGCCCCAGCATTTT. Translated: CASSQDSGVQPQHF.

The chain couples TRBV25-1 to TRBJ1-5, with D uncertain. The CDR3 consists of 13 residues. Germline CDR1 reads MGHDK; CDR2 reads SYGVNS. V gave up 3 bases and J gave up 4 bases, with 7 bases separating them. In DNA form, the CDR3 reads TGTGCCAGCAGTGAGGGTAGGAATCAGCCCCAGCATTTT. Its protein is CASSEGRNQPQHF. Supplemented by reference TRBV25-1 and TRBJ1-5, the full variable domain reads EADIYQTPRYLVIGTGKKITLECSQTMGHDKMYWYQQDPGMELHLIHYSYGVNSTEKGDLSSESTVSRIRTEHFPLTLESARPSHTSQYLCASSEGRNQPQHFGDGTRLSIL.

This chain joins TRBV11-2 and TRBJ1-1, with D perhaps TRBD1 (6 bases). The germline V and J ends were trimmed by 4 bases and 8 bases, with 20 bases remaining between them. The CDR3 has 15 amino acids. Germline CDR1 and CDR2: SGHAT and FQNNGV. The CDR3 reads CASSSGRGTGGEAFF. CDR3 nucleotides: TGTGCCAGCAGCTCTGGCAGGGGAACAGGCGGGGAAGCTTTCTTT.

V gene TRBV6-6 combines with J gene TRBJ1-2; D possibly corresponds to TRBD1 (5 bases). The CDR3 has 15 amino acids. V was shortened by 6 bases and J by 0 bases, with 14 bases between the two germline ends. Germline V gene lookup returns CDR1 MNHNY and CDR2 SVGAGI (reference sequence). The CDR3, as DNA: TGTGCCAGCAGCCTTCTTAGGGGCTCTAACTATGGCTACACCTTC. Translating gives CASSLLRGSNYGYTF.